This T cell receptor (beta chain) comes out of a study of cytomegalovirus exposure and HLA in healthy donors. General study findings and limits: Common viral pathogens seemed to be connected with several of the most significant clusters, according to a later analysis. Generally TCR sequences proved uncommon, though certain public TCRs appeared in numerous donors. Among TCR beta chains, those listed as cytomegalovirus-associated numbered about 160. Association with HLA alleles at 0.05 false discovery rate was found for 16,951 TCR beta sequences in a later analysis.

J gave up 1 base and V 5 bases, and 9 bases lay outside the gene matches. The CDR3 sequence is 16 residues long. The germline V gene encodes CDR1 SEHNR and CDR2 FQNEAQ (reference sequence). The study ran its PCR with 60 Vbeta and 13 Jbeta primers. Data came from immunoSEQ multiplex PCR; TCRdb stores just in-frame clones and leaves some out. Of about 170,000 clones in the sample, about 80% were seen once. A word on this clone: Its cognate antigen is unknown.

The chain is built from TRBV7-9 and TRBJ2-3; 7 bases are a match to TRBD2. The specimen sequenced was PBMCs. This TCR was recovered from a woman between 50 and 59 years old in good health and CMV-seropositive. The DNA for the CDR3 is TGTGCCAGCAGCCCCCAGACTAGCCTGGGCACAGATACGCAGTATTTT. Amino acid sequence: CASSPQTSLGTDTQYF. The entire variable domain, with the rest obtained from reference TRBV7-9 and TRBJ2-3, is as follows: DTGVSQNPRHKITKRGQNVTFRCDPISEHNRLYWYRQTLGQGPEFLTYFQNEAQLEKSRLLSDRFSAERPKGSFSTLEIQRTEQGDSAMYLCASSPQTSLGTDTQYFGPGTRLTVL.